Listed below are T cell receptor beta chains from one sample, sequenced in a study of cytomegalovirus exposure and HLA in healthy donors. Data came from immunoSEQ multiplex PCR; TCRdb stores just in-frame clones and leaves some out. The sample has about 140,000 clones, roughly four fifths seen once. Sequencing was done on a sample of PBMCs. These receptors were collected from a young man in good health and CMV-seropositive. CDR3s include the opening cysteine and the closing phenylalanine or tryptophan. A D gene is named only where the DNA matches it firmly. The size field is filled for only some rows; it gives once, few, many or a size class.

V	D	J	size	DNA	CDR3
TRBV18	TRBD2	TRBJ2-5	.	TGTGCCAGCTCACCGGGACTAAGGGAGACCCAGTACTTC	CASSPGLRETQYF
TRBV27	.	TRBJ2-7	.	TGTGCCAGCAGTTTATTTGCGTCCGCCTACGAGCAGTACTTC	CASSLFASAYEQYF
TRBV6-6	.	TRBJ1-5	.	TGTGCCAGCAGCTCCGCGGGAGGGAATCAGCCCCAGCATTTT	CASSSAGGNQPQHF
TRBV7-6	TRBD2	TRBJ2-1	.	TGTGCCAGCAGCCTAACTAGCGGGAACTACAATGAGCAGTTCTTC	CASSLTSGNYNEQFF
TRBV19	TRBD2	TRBJ2-2	.	TGTGCCAGTAGTATTTCGAGGCTAGCGGGGAACACCGGGGAGCTGTTTTTT	CASSISRLAGNTGELFF
TRBV5-6	.	TRBJ1-4	.	TGTGCCAGCAGCTTGGCCCGGACAGCCTATCCAACTAATGAAAAACTGTTTTTT	CASSLARTAYPTNEKLFF
TRBV29-1	TRBD2	TRBJ2-2	.	TGCAGCGTCGCTAGCGGGCCCGGGGAGCTGTTTTTT	CSVASGPGELFF
TRBV7-9	TRBD1	TRBJ2-2	.	TGTGCCAGCAGCTTAGCCGGGACAGCCGACACCGGGGAGCTGTTTTTT	CASSLAGTADTGELFF
TRBV2	TRBD1	TRBJ1-5	.	TGTGCCAGCGTCCGGGACAGACAAAATCAGCCCCAGCATTTT	CASVRDRQNQPQHF
TRBV5-6	.	TRBJ2-5	.	TGTGCCAGCCTCCGCAGGTCTTTGGAAGAGACCCAGTACTTC	CASLRRSLEETQYF
TRBV7-6	.	TRBJ2-5	.	TGTGCCAGCAGCCGGGGGGCCCAAGAGACCCAGTACTTC	CASSRGAQETQYF
TRBV10-3	.	TRBJ2-3	.	TGTGCCATCAGTTTCCCTAGCGTTGGTGGCACAGATACGCAGTATTTT	CAISFPSVGGTDTQYF
TRBV11-2	TRBD1	TRBJ2-7	.	TGTGCCAGCAGCTTAGAGCGACAGGGGGCTGGCGAGCAGTACTTC	CASSLERQGAGEQYF
TRBV6-1	TRBD2	TRBJ2-3	.	TGTGCCAGCAGTGAATTAGTAGCGGGCCCCACAGATACGCAGTATTTT	CASSELVAGPTDTQYF
TRBV9	.	TRBJ1-1	few	TGTGCCAGCAGTCCAGGGGCGAACACTGAAGCTTTCTTT	CASSPGANTEAFF
TRBV4-2	TRBD2	TRBJ2-1	.	TGTGCCAGCAGCCAAGGTCTAGCGGGAGGGTACAATGAGCAGTTCTTC	CASSQGLAGGYNEQFF
TRBV28	.	TRBJ1-2	.	TGTGCCAGCACCCAATCGTGGGCAGGGCGAGGCTACACCTTC	CASTQSWAGRGYTF
TRBV30	.	TRBJ2-5	.	TGTGCCTTGGCACGGGGGTTTGAGACCCAGTACTTC	CALARGFETQYF
TRBV6-5	.	TRBJ1-3	.	TGTGCCAGCAGTCGGGTCTCTGGAAACACCATATATTTT	CASSRVSGNTIYF
TRBV21-1	.	TRBJ2-1	.	TGTGCCAGCAGCAAAAGGCAGCGGGAGTTGACCAATGAGCAGTTCTTC	CASSKRQRELTNEQFF
TRBV28	TRBD1	TRBJ1-1	.	TGTGCCAGCAGATTCGGACAGGGAATCACTGAAGCTTTCTTT	CASRFGQGITEAFF
TRBV5-4	.	TRBJ1-1	.	TGTGCCAGCAGCGCATACGGGGTGGACACTGAAGCTTTCTTT	CASSAYGVDTEAFF
TRBV5-1	TRBD2	TRBJ2-2	.	TGCGCCAGCAGCTTTGCTAGCGGAGGGCCGCCCGGGGAGCTGTTTTTT	CASSFASGGPPGELFF
TRBV5-5	TRBD1	TRBJ1-1	once	TGTGCCAGCAGCCCAGCAGGACGGGGACAGGAAGCTTTCTTT	CASSPAGRGQEAFF
TRBV28	TRBD1	TRBJ2-6	.	TGTGCCAGCAGTTTAAGGGGACAGGGTAAGAACGGGGCCAACGTCCTGACTTTC	CASSLRGQGKNGANVLTF
TRBV28	TRBD1	TRBJ2-5	.	TGTGCCACCTGGGACAGATTACCCCAAGAGACCCAGTACTTC	CATWDRLPQETQYF
TRBV5-1	TRBD1	TRBJ2-1	.	TGCGCCAGCAGCTCCGGGACAGGGATGAATGAGCAGTTCTTC	CASSSGTGMNEQFF
TRBV5-1	.	TRBJ2-1	.	TGCGCCAGCAGCTTGGGGCGGAGCAATGAGCAGTTCTTC	CASSLGRSNEQFF
TRBV29-1	TRBD2	TRBJ2-7	.	TGCAGCGTCGCCGGGACTACAAACGAGCAGTACTTC	CSVAGTTNEQYF
TRBV2	.	TRBJ2-6	.	TGTGCCAGCACAGGGGATGCTGGGGCCAACGTCCTGACTTTC	CASTGDAGANVLTF
TRBV2	.	TRBJ2-7	.	TGTGCCAGCAGTGGTGAGAGGGCCAACTACGAGCAGTACTTC	CASSGERANYEQYF
TRBV4-1	.	TRBJ1-1	few	TGCGCCAGCAGCCAATATGCAGGTGTGAACACTGAAGCTTTCTTT	CASSQYAGVNTEAFF
TRBV5-1	.	TRBJ2-3	.	TGCGCCAGCAGCTTGGTCCTAAGCGCCACAGATACGCAGTATTTT	CASSLVLSATDTQYF
TRBV5-1	.	TRBJ2-2	few	TGCGCCAGCCGAGACACCGGGGAGCTGTTTTTT	CASRDTGELFF
TRBV29-1	TRBD1	TRBJ1-1	.	TGCAGCGTTCTTATCTGGACAGGGGGCTATCTGAACACTGAAGCTTTCTTT	CSVLIWTGGYLNTEAFF
TRBV5-4	.	TRBJ2-3	.	TGTGCCAGCGGCCGGAATGGGGCGGATACGCAGTATTTT	CASGRNGADTQYF
TRBV11-2	TRBD1	TRBJ2-7	.	TGTGCCAGCAGCTTAAACAGGGGGAGCTACGAGCAGTACTTC	CASSLNRGSYEQYF
TRBV29-1	.	TRBJ2-7	.	TGCAGCGTCATAGGAGCCAACTACGAGCAGTACTTC	CSVIGANYEQYF
TRBV25-1	.	TRBJ2-7	.	TGTGCCAGCAGAGGGGGAACGTGGTTCGAGCAGTACTTC	CASRGGTWFEQYF
TRBV6-5	.	TRBJ2-7	.	TGTGCCAGCAGTGAAGCGCTGAACGAGCAGTACTTC	CASSEALNEQYF
TRBV7-2	TRBD1	TRBJ1-2	.	TGTGCCAGCAGCAAACCAGGGGGGTCGGGCTATGGCTACACCTTC	CASSKPGGSGYGYTF
TRBV7-6	TRBD1	TRBJ1-1	.	TGTGCCAGCAGCTTGGTCTTAGGGGGCGCCGACACTGAAGCTTTCTTT	CASSLVLGGADTEAFF
TRBV28	.	TRBJ1-5	.	TGTGCCAGCAGTCCCCCGACAGCCCCGGGGCCCCAGCATTTT	CASSPPTAPGPQHF
TRBV6-5	.	TRBJ1-3	.	TGTGCCAGCAGTTACCTCACAGGCCGCTCTGGAAACACCATATATTTT	CASSYLTGRSGNTIYF
TRBV10-3	TRBD2	TRBJ2-1	.	TGTGCCATCAGCCCTAGCGGGAGTGGTCATGGGGGTGTGCAGTTCTTC	CAISPSGSGHGGVQFF